Listed here is a single T cell receptor (beta chain). Antigen: not known. Time point reported: week 11, during vaccination. A single vaccine dose contained 300 ug of mutant IDH1 20-mer peptide, and topical imiquimod was used with it. The astrocytomas were IDH1-mutant, ATRX-negative, and WHO grade 3 or 4. This sample was taken from a study of a mutant IDH1 vaccine in newly diagnosed glioma. About the research overall: Patients began vaccination 4-6 weeks after radiotherapy alone, or with temozolomide cycles. Earlier treatment was radiotherapy, temozolomide, or both, with most getting both.

Produced via immunoSEQ multiplex PCR; TCRdb's table is partial and in-frame only. In the table there are 60,000 or so clones, about 91% of which are singletons. Germline CDR1 LNHDA, CDR2 SQIVND (reference sequence). Trimming stripped 1 base from V and 0 bases from J, with 6 bases between. This CDR3 has 14 residues. The chain is built from TRBV19 and TRBJ2-5; no clear D gene. The sequence was collected from a man aged 35-49 years with glioma. Here the sequenced sample was PBMCs, taken from a glioma patient whose treatment included an IDH1 peptide vaccine. CDR3 protein: CASSIGTHQETQYF. CDR3 nucleotide sequence: TGTGCCAGTAGTATAGGAACTCACCAAGAGACCCAGTACTTC.